This T cell receptor beta chain was recorded in a study of regulatory T cells in long-lasting Graves disease (dated by TCRdb to about 2021). Study-wide context: Newly diagnosed Graves' disease patients had taken antithyroid drugs for less than 3 months. Peripheral blood TCR sequencing and RNA sequencing compared persistent Graves' disease patients with newly diagnosed Graves' disease patients. The study was conducted in China and was registered as a clinical trial. A total of some 35 samples underwent TCR sequencing: about 13 from persistent and about 20 from newly diagnosed Graves' disease patients. Findings and caveats that apply to the study as a whole: Persistent Graves' disease patients showed lower TCR Shannon entropy and fewer highly expanded clones than newly diagnosed patients, suggesting clonal expansion. As a limitation, the authors acknowledged that the small sample size may reduce accuracy. Preferential use of TRBV28, TRBJ1-2 and TRBJ2-5 was observed in persistent disease, whereas TRBV20-1 and TRBJ2-1 were favored in newly diagnosed disease. Sequencing and analysis were limited to the TCR beta chain. The study examined only peripheral blood because the primary lesion, thyroid tissue, could not be accessed. More public clonotypes were shared among persistent patients (2,741) than among newly diagnosed patients (approximately 930).

CDR3 length: 14 amino acids, cysteine to phenylalanine. Just the 42-base CDR3 DNA is kept, in frame starting at base 1. CDR1 and CDR2 are read off the germline V gene as KGHSH and LQKENI. V and J are trimmed by 3 bases and 3 bases, and the gene matches miss 4 bases of the junction. There are many counts of this clonotype. Its antigen target is currently unknown. Nothing much larger sits one base from this clone, and base qualities are not available. Library preparation employed multiplex PCR. The reads were generated on an Illumina HiSeq 4000. iRepertoire HTBI primers and Arm-PCR amplification of CDR3 regions were used to construct TCR beta libraries. Before sequencing, the PCR products underwent gel purification. The original pipeline was this. Across samples, about 63 TRBV and 13 to 15 TRBJ segments were identified and used for gene usage analysis of CDR3 amino acid clonotypes. COPE and FqMerger were used to merge filtered high-quality paired reads into contigs. BLAST was used to align contigs to the IMGT TRBV, TRBD and TRBJ reference genes, and CDR3 was defined following IMGT. Any clonotype with a frequency above 0.1% was classified as a highly expanded clone. Repertoire diversity was measured by Shannon entropy, and V-J evenness by the Gini coefficient. Clonotypes shared by more than one individual were considered public. Starting from the raw public reads, TCRdb applied fastp trimming at Q25, assembled clones with MiXCR and retained in-frame beta chains. Under each unique CDR3 protein, matching rows form one entry showing the most common genes and DNA. For this entry, the V and J calls and clone size follow TCRdb and not the study's own pipeline. The table for this sample lists a few hundred thousand distinct CDR3 sequences; over 15% of them were counted only once. The ten top clones hold about 27% of the sample.

Reading the label with the study, this specimen's time point is: newly diagnosed GD, antithyroid drugs for less than 3 months. For both TCR sequencing and RNA sequencing, RNA was extracted from PBMCs using TRIzol. The diagnosis of Graves' disease was made according to American Thyroid Association guidelines. The patients came from an endocrinology department in Xi'an, China. Each patient gave approximately 10 milliliters of peripheral blood, collected in an EDTA anticoagulant tube. Ficoll Paque Plus density gradient separation was used to isolate PBMCs, and no further T cell sorting was performed. RNA quality was checked with an Agilent 2100 Bioanalyzer and agarose gel, and concentration with a NanoDrop 2000. The sample also formed part of further work on T cells in Graves' hyperthyroidism and ophthalmopathy. Taken from the second paper: A patient counted as having stable Graves' hyperthyroidism if no progression to ophthalmopathy occurred over 18 months of follow-up. The hyperthyroidism patients were between 18 and 65 years old and newly diagnosed, with a disease duration of less than 2 months. Exclusion was applied to patients with uncontrolled infections, other autoimmune diseases, pregnancy or lactation. Diagnoses relied on clinical symptoms, serum thyroxine and TRAb, thyroid ultrasound and orbital computed tomography. The TCR CDR3 was subjected to a first round of RT-PCR using the HTBI primer set and the Qiagen OneStep RT-PCR kit. Blood samples also contained most of the expanded thyroid clonotypes (frequency above 0.001), which suggests that blood repertoires may reflect thyroid immune responses. A 13 V-J signature model separated ophthalmopathy from stable hyperthyroidism, with over 85% sensitivity and about 81% specificity in cross-validation and 80%/75% in testing. In validation, progression to ophthalmopathy was predicted by the model with about 70% sensitivity and approximately 78% specificity, a median of 6.5 months before onset. To identify TCR V-J signatures that set the groups apart, the researchers used a discovery cohort of more than 95 patients, made up of 40 to 45 with Graves' ophthalmopathy and about 60 with stable Graves' hyperthyroidism. An independent validation cohort of about 20 hyperthyroidism patients and roughly 16 patients who later progressed to ophthalmopathy tested prospective prediction of ophthalmopathy. The roughly 100 discovery patients were divided at random into training and test sets in a 7:3 ratio. Thyroid tissue and blood T-cell repertoires from six Graves' hyperthyroidism patients were also compared in the study. Following sampling, methimazole starting at 30 mg daily was given to hyperthyroidism patients, and high-dose intravenous methylprednisolone was given to ophthalmopathy patients. Libraries were constructed in a second round of multiplex PCR, after which size selection and purification were performed. Paired-end sequencing of the libraries was performed with 100 bp reads on an Illumina HiSeq2000. Raw data were processed with SOAPnuke, discarding reads with adapters, uncalled bases, mean Phred below 15, or no exact constant-primer or identifier match. High-quality paired reads were merged using COPE v1.2.5, and each unique nucleotide sequence was defined as a clonotype. Clonotypes were aligned to IMGT TRBV, TRBD and TRBJ reference segments using MiTCR v1.1. The analysis included only V-J combinations with a frequency above 0.0001, which together covered approximately 99% of the repertoires. A TCS score was defined as the ratio of F50 (clonal expansion) to E x V (chaos), with BLOSUM62-based TCRdist applied between CDR3 peptides within each V-J. Welch's t-statistics and random forest reduced approximately 520 V-J features to under 15, which were used in a naive Bayes classifier (R e1071). Sample size was not statistically predetermined, and blinding of investigators to group allocation was not performed. The paper reports TCR Vbeta CDR3 sequencing of over 120 peripheral blood samples: fewer than 50 ophthalmopathy, around 80 hyperthyroidism and about 17 progressor patients.

The material sequenced was peripheral blood mononuclear cells (PBMCs), taken at new diagnosis, from a patient treated with antithyroid drugs. This receptor was taken from a man in his forties with Graves disease. Donor details come from another sample of the same person, matched by shared clones. The chain is assembled from TRBV18 and TRBJ2-7; 8 bases in the junction line up with TRBD1. The nucleotide sequence reads as follows: TGTGCCAGCTCACCTTCGACAGGGGTCTACGAGCAGTACTTC. It codes for CASSPSTGVYEQYF. When the CDR3 is completed using the reference TRBV18 and TRBJ2-7 genes on either side, the full variable domain is NAGVMQNPRHLVRRRGQEARLRCSPMKGHSHVYWYRQLPEEGLKFMVYLQKENIIDESGMPKERFSAEFPKEGPSILRIQQVVRGDSAAYFCASSPSTGVYEQYFGPGTRLTVT.